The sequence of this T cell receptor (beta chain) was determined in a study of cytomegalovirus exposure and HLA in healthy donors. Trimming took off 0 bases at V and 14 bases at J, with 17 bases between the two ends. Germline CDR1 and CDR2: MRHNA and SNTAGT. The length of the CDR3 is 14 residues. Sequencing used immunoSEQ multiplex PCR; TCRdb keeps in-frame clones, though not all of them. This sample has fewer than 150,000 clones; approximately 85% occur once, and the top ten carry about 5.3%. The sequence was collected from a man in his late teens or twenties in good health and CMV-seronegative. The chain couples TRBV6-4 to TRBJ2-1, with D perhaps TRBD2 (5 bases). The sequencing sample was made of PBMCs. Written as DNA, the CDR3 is TGTGCCAGCAGTGACTCGACGCGTGTGCCTAGCAAGTTCTTC. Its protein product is CASSDSTRVPSKFF.